A selection of T cell receptor beta chains follows, all from one sample in a study of cytomegalovirus exposure and HLA in healthy donors. Profiling relied on immunoSEQ multiplex PCR, and the TCRdb table lists in-frame clones only, not all of them. The table shows 85,000 to 120,000 clones, with around three quarters occurring only once. The sample consisted of PBMCs. The receptors derive from a woman aged 45 to 65 in good health and CMV-seropositive. The CDR3 runs from the conserved cysteine through the conserved F or W. A D gene is named only where the DNA matches it firmly.

D gene	V gene	J gene	CDR3 protein
TRBD2	TRBV7-3	TRBJ2-4	CASSHRGGGNIQYF
TRBD1	TRBV7-6	TRBJ1-4	CASSFRTGGGESHEKLFF
NA	TRBV4-1	TRBJ2-5	CASSQVSIAETQYF
NA	TRBV6-6	TRBJ1-5	CASSYETPDSNQPQHF
NA	TRBV28	TRBJ2-7	CASSTLRDWGREQYF
TRBD2	TRBV7-2	TRBJ2-1	CASSLATPGLADNEQFF
TRBD1	TRBV5-5	TRBJ2-1	CASSFSGAGTGSNEQFF
NA	TRBV5-1	TRBJ2-1	CASSYRESSYNEQFF
NA	TRBV7-8	TRBJ2-7	CASSGVGGEQYF
NA	TRBV7-9	TRBJ1-6	CASSLEHNSPLHF
NA	TRBV2	TRBJ2-5	CATPSGGREETQYF
NA	TRBV7-2	TRBJ1-1	CASSLFGAAEAFF
NA	TRBV7-2	TRBJ2-1	CASNSGGGTYNEQFF
TRBD2	TRBV7-2	TRBJ2-3	CASSLAVAGSTDTQYF
NA	TRBV7-9	TRBJ2-2	CSSSLAQGSGELFF
NA	TRBV12-5	TRBJ1-1	CASGHQENTEAFF
NA	TRBV6-1	TRBJ1-2	CASVGGVRNGYTF
NA	TRBV29-1	TRBJ1-5	CSVGGINQPQHF
NA	TRBV6-5	TRBJ1-2	CASSYRGLGYGYTF
NA	TRBV28	TRBJ2-4	CASSLAGRNIQYF
TRBD1	TRBV6-1	TRBJ1-2	CASSDPDRMGYGYTF
NA	TRBV6-6	TRBJ2-5	CASSWAGQGSKTQYF
TRBD2	TRBV6-6	TRBJ2-3	CASSSGGTDTQYF
NA	TRBV27	TRBJ2-7	CASSSFITPGLPVYEQYF
NA	TRBV5-6	TRBJ1-6	CASTEGGVYNSPLHF
TRBD1	TRBV19	TRBJ2-2	CASSNRGQNTGELFF
NA	TRBV6-5	NA	CASSPGTLYEQYF
NA	TRBV6-6	TRBJ1-2	CASSYSLSGYTF